Listed below are T cell receptor beta chains from one sample, sequenced in a study of shared clonotypes between healthy human individuals. TCRdb's copy holds only in-frame clones and misses some; the assay was immunoSEQ multiplex PCR. The sample lists about 2.4 million clones, around nine tenths seen once, with 0.11% to 0.15% in the top ten. The sample consisted of naive CD4+ T cells sorted from blood. These receptors originate from a man between 18 and 29 years old in good health. The CDR3 runs from the conserved cysteine through the conserved F or W. The order of the fields is clone size, J gene, V gene, D gene, CDR3 protein, CDR3 DNA. The D gene is left open where the match is weak. Only part of the rows carry a size: once, few, many, or a class if the clone is expanded.

clone_size: -
j_call: TRBJ2-5
v_call: TRBV14
d_call: TRBD2
cdr3_aa: CASSQDWRGVLQETQYF
cdr3_nt: TGTGCCAGCAGCCAAGATTGGCGGGGGGTCCTCCAAGAGACCCAGTACTTC

clone_size: -
j_call: TRBJ2-6
v_call: TRBV5-1
d_call: -
cdr3_aa: CASSLESRSGANVLTF
cdr3_nt: TGCGCCAGCAGCTTGGAATCCAGGTCTGGGGCCAACGTCCTGACTTTC

clone_size: -
j_call: TRBJ2-7
v_call: TRBV7-2
d_call: -
cdr3_aa: CASSPPGTPPYEQYF
cdr3_nt: TGTGCCAGCAGCCCCCCCGGGACCCCGCCCTACGAGCAGTACTTC

clone_size: -
j_call: TRBJ2-5
v_call: TRBV5-4
d_call: TRBD2
cdr3_aa: CASSPTSGRIETQYF
cdr3_nt: TGTGCCAGCAGCCCGACTAGCGGGAGGATCGAGACCCAGTACTTC

clone_size: few
j_call: TRBJ1-2
v_call: TRBV10-3
d_call: -
cdr3_aa: CAITPGEVYGYTF
cdr3_nt: TGTGCCATCACGCCGGGAGAAGTCTATGGCTACACCTTC

clone_size: once
j_call: TRBJ1-3
v_call: TRBV30
d_call: -
cdr3_aa: CAWNPYSGNTIYF
cdr3_nt: TGTGCCTGGAACCCCTACTCTGGAAACACCATATATTTT

clone_size: -
j_call: TRBJ1-5
v_call: TRBV28
d_call: TRBD1
cdr3_aa: CASSFQGGLSNQPQHF
cdr3_nt: TGTGCCAGCAGTTTCCAGGGGGGCTTGAGCAATCAGCCCCAGCATTTT

clone_size: -
j_call: TRBJ2-3
v_call: TRBV7-8
d_call: TRBD2
cdr3_aa: CASSLEDRGRFADTQYF
cdr3_nt: TGTGCCAGCAGCTTAGAAGATCGCGGGAGATTTGCAGATACGCAGTATTTT

clone_size: -
j_call: TRBJ2-7
v_call: TRBV12-5
d_call: -
cdr3_aa: CASGLIGPSYEQYF
cdr3_nt: TGTGCTAGTGGTTTGATAGGGCCCTCCTACGAGCAGTACTTC

clone_size: -
j_call: TRBJ2-2
v_call: TRBV19
d_call: TRBD2
cdr3_aa: CASSRLAGDLAGELFF
cdr3_nt: TGTGCCAGTAGTAGACTAGCGGGAGATTTAGCCGGGGAGCTGTTTTTT

clone_size: -
j_call: TRBJ2-7
v_call: TRBV10-2
d_call: -
cdr3_aa: CARKGFSIQTVSYEQYF
cdr3_nt: TGCGCCAGGAAGGGATTCAGTATCCAGACTGTCTCCTACGAGCAGTACTTC

clone_size: -
j_call: TRBJ1-1
v_call: TRBV6-5
d_call: -
cdr3_aa: CASTPKGANTEAFF
cdr3_nt: TGTGCCAGCACTCCAAAAGGGGCTAACACTGAAGCTTTCTTT

clone_size: -
j_call: TRBJ1-1
v_call: TRBV6-5
d_call: -
cdr3_aa: CASSRGTVNTEAFF
cdr3_nt: TGTGCCAGCAGTAGAGGGACGGTGAACACTGAAGCTTTCTTT

clone_size: -
j_call: TRBJ1-1
v_call: TRBV20-1
d_call: -
cdr3_aa: CSAPHQGRAFF
cdr3_nt: TGCAGTGCCCCCCACCAGGGACGAGCTTTCTTT

clone_size: -
j_call: TRBJ1-1
v_call: TRBV7-9
d_call: TRBD1
cdr3_aa: CASSSWDRRNTEAFF
cdr3_nt: TGTGCCAGCAGCTCATGGGACAGGAGAAACACTGAAGCTTTCTTT

clone_size: -
j_call: TRBJ2-3
v_call: TRBV11-1
d_call: -
cdr3_aa: CASTFHLPGGDTQYF
cdr3_nt: TGTGCCAGCACCTTTCATCTCCCCGGTGGGGATACGCAGTATTTT

clone_size: -
j_call: TRBJ2-3
v_call: TRBV7-6
d_call: -
cdr3_aa: CASSLGRGTDTQYF
cdr3_nt: TGTGCCAGCAGCCTCGGGAGAGGCACAGATACGCAGTATTTT

clone_size: -
j_call: TRBJ1-1
v_call: TRBV9
d_call: TRBD1
cdr3_aa: CASSATGGTEAFF
cdr3_nt: TGTGCCAGCAGCGCAACAGGGGGCACTGAAGCTTTCTTT

clone_size: -
j_call: TRBJ1-1
v_call: TRBV18
d_call: -
cdr3_aa: CASSLGHANTEAFF
cdr3_nt: TGTGCCAGCTCACTCGGTCACGCGAACACTGAAGCTTTCTTT

clone_size: -
j_call: TRBJ2-7
v_call: TRBV30
d_call: -
cdr3_aa: CAWSVSGLPYF
cdr3_nt: TGTGCCTGGAGTGTAAGTGGTTTACCGTACTTC

clone_size: -
j_call: TRBJ2-3
v_call: TRBV7-2
d_call: -
cdr3_aa: CASSLRRSDTQYF
cdr3_nt: TGTGCCAGCAGCTTAAGGCGTTCAGATACGCAGTATTTT

clone_size: -
j_call: TRBJ2-7
v_call: TRBV19
d_call: TRBD2
cdr3_aa: CASSIQLAGVYEQYF
cdr3_nt: TGTGCCAGTAGTATCCAGCTAGCGGGAGTCTACGAGCAGTACTTC

clone_size: -
j_call: TRBJ2-4
v_call: TRBV2
d_call: -
cdr3_aa: CASSEGRTGQNIQYF
cdr3_nt: TGTGCCAGCAGTGAGGGCAGGACCGGCCAAAACATTCAGTACTTC

clone_size: once
j_call: TRBJ1-5
v_call: TRBV4-1
d_call: -
cdr3_aa: CASSHFLGGQPQHF
cdr3_nt: TGCGCCAGCAGCCACTTTTTAGGGGGTCAGCCCCAGCATTTT

clone_size: -
j_call: TRBJ2-1
v_call: TRBV7-9
d_call: -
cdr3_aa: CASSLFNEQFF
cdr3_nt: TGTGCCAGCAGCTTGTTCAATGAGCAGTTCTTC

clone_size: -
j_call: TRBJ2-1
v_call: TRBV6-5
d_call: TRBD2
cdr3_aa: CASSETSGGQFF
cdr3_nt: TGTGCCAGCAGCGAGACTAGCGGGGGACAGTTCTTC

clone_size: once
j_call: TRBJ2-3
v_call: TRBV9
d_call: TRBD2
cdr3_aa: CASSVGLAGGPDTQYF
cdr3_nt: TGTGCCAGCAGCGTAGGACTAGCGGGGGGTCCAGATACGCAGTATTTT

clone_size: -
j_call: TRBJ1-3
v_call: TRBV11-2
d_call: TRBD1
cdr3_aa: CASSLDGPTGYSGNTIYF
cdr3_nt: TGTGCCAGCAGCTTAGATGGTCCGACAGGGTACTCTGGAAACACCATATATTTT

clone_size: -
j_call: TRBJ1-1
v_call: TRBV7-2
d_call: -
cdr3_aa: CASSLQAAGAEAFF
cdr3_nt: TGTGCCAGCAGCTTACAGGCGGCGGGAGCTGAAGCTTTCTTT

clone_size: -
j_call: TRBJ2-7
v_call: TRBV11-2
d_call: -
cdr3_aa: CASSPGGDSYEQYF
cdr3_nt: TGTGCCAGCAGCCCGGGAGGGGACAGCTACGAGCAGTACTTC

clone_size: few
j_call: TRBJ1-1
v_call: TRBV30
d_call: -
cdr3_aa: CAWSPQMEAFF
cdr3_nt: TGTGCCTGGAGTCCACAGATGGAAGCTTTCTTT

clone_size: -
j_call: TRBJ1-1
v_call: TRBV6-1
d_call: -
cdr3_aa: CASSEASANTEAFF
cdr3_nt: TGTGCCAGCAGTGAAGCATCGGCGAACACTGAAGCTTTCTTT

clone_size: -
j_call: TRBJ2-1
v_call: TRBV6-5
d_call: -
cdr3_aa: CASSYWGGREQFF
cdr3_nt: TGTGCCAGCAGTTACTGGGGAGGCAGAGAGCAGTTCTTC

clone_size: -
j_call: TRBJ2-3
v_call: TRBV5-1
d_call: -
cdr3_aa: CASSLGQNVDTQYF
cdr3_nt: TGCGCCAGCAGCTTGGGACAGAATGTAGATACGCAGTATTTT

clone_size: once
j_call: TRBJ2-7
v_call: TRBV18
d_call: -
cdr3_aa: CASSTTRYEQYF
cdr3_nt: TGTGCCAGCTCGACAACCAGGTACGAGCAGTACTTC

clone_size: -
j_call: TRBJ1-1
v_call: TRBV5-1
d_call: -
cdr3_aa: CASSLGTVSYTEAFF
cdr3_nt: TGCGCCAGCAGCTTGGGGACTGTCTCTTACACTGAAGCTTTCTTT

clone_size: -
j_call: TRBJ2-3
v_call: TRBV28
d_call: -
cdr3_aa: CASSTTGFASTDTQYF
cdr3_nt: TGTGCCAGCAGTACGACAGGTTTTGCTAGCACAGATACGCAGTATTTT

clone_size: -
j_call: TRBJ2-3
v_call: TRBV5-1
d_call: TRBD2
cdr3_aa: CASSSGTSGTDTQYF
cdr3_nt: TGCGCCAGCAGCTCCGGGACTAGCGGCACAGATACGCAGTATTTT

clone_size: -
j_call: TRBJ1-1
v_call: TRBV7-2
d_call: -
cdr3_aa: CASSPTRNLGNTEAFF
cdr3_nt: TGTGCCAGCAGCCCAACACGTAACCTGGGGAACACTGAAGCTTTCTTT

clone_size: -
j_call: TRBJ2-7
v_call: TRBV30
d_call: -
cdr3_aa: CAFDGPYEQYF
cdr3_nt: TGTGCCTTTGACGGGCCCTACGAGCAGTACTTC

clone_size: -
j_call: TRBJ1-1
v_call: TRBV4-3
d_call: -
cdr3_aa: CASSPTALNTEAFF
cdr3_nt: TGCGCCAGCAGCCCCACGGCGTTGAACACTGAAGCTTTCTTT

clone_size: -
j_call: TRBJ2-7
v_call: TRBV7-9
d_call: -
cdr3_aa: CASSLAVRAYEQYF
cdr3_nt: TGTGCCAGCAGCTTAGCGGTGAGGGCCTACGAGCAGTACTTC

clone_size: -
j_call: TRBJ1-2
v_call: TRBV18
d_call: -
cdr3_aa: CASSPQGNYGYTF
cdr3_nt: TGTGCCAGCTCACCACAAGGGAACTATGGCTACACCTTC

clone_size: once
j_call: TRBJ2-3
v_call: TRBV30
d_call: -
cdr3_aa: CAGSKTGGTDTQYF
cdr3_nt: TGTGCCGGCTCCAAAACGGGAGGCACAGATACGCAGTATTTT

clone_size: -
j_call: TRBJ1-3
v_call: TRBV10-3
d_call: TRBD1
cdr3_aa: CAISEDRARGNTIYF
cdr3_nt: TGTGCCATCAGTGAGGACAGGGCACGTGGAAACACCATATATTTT

clone_size: -
j_call: TRBJ2-5
v_call: TRBV7-8
d_call: TRBD2
cdr3_aa: CASSATGTRIQETQYF
cdr3_nt: TGTGCCAGCAGCGCTACCGGGACTAGGATTCAAGAGACCCAGTACTTC

clone_size: -
j_call: TRBJ2-7
v_call: TRBV2
d_call: -
cdr3_aa: CASRRVSSSYEQYF
cdr3_nt: TGTGCCAGCAGGCGCGTCAGTAGCTCCTACGAGCAGTACTTC

clone_size: -
j_call: TRBJ2-3
v_call: TRBV4-2
d_call: -
cdr3_aa: CASSQKRPDTQYF
cdr3_nt: TGTGCCAGCAGCCAAAAGCGTCCAGATACGCAGTATTTT

clone_size: -
j_call: TRBJ2-3
v_call: TRBV5-6
d_call: -
cdr3_aa: CASSKMGGASTDTQYF
cdr3_nt: TGTGCCAGCTCGAAAATGGGCGGGGCTAGCACAGATACGCAGTATTTT

clone_size: -
j_call: TRBJ1-4
v_call: TRBV28
d_call: -
cdr3_aa: CASSSPGVVDEKLFF
cdr3_nt: TGTGCCAGCAGTTCGCCCGGGGTGGTAGACGAAAAACTGTTTTTT